These T cell receptor beta chains were read from a single sample in a study of T cells in localized non-small cell lung cancer. Profiled with immunoSEQ multiplex PCR; TCRdb holds only in-frame clones, not every one. The sample lists about 13,000 clones; 28% were seen once. The specimen was lung tumor tissue, collected before any cancer treatment. These receptors all come from a female donor aged 60 or older with stage I lung adenocarcinoma. Each CDR3 is given with its conserved first and last residue. Each record gives: clone size, V gene, D gene, CDR3 length, J gene, CDR3 protein, CDR3 DNA. The D gene is left open where the match is weak. The listing skips clone size in some rows; elsewhere it reads once, few, many or a size class.

few,TRBV6-8,.,16,TRBJ1-1,CAAQPVFEGRNTEAFF,TGTGCCGCCCAGCCCGTTTTCGAGGGAAGAAACACTGAAGCTTTCTTT
.,TRBV6-8,TRBD1,16,TRBJ1-1,CASSYGTGPQNTEAFF,TGTGCCAGCAGTTACGGGACAGGCCCCCAGAACACTGAAGCTTTCTTT
few,TRBV11-3,.,15,TRBJ1-6,CASSPQLTRNSPLHF,TGTGCCAGCAGCCCACAACTAACAAGGAATTCACCCCTCCACTTT
many,TRBV11-3,.,14,TRBJ1-1,CASSLDWGNTEAFF,TGTGCCAGCAGCTTAGATTGGGGGAACACTGAAGCTTTCTTT
.,TRBV6-8,.,14,TRBJ1-5,CASRGGGGNQPQHF,TGTGCCAGCAGGGGGGGTGGAGGAAATCAGCCCCAGCATTTT
once,TRBV19,.,15,TRBJ2-7,CASSATRGAGHEQYF,TGTGCCAGTAGTGCCACCCGGGGCGCTGGCCACGAGCAGTACTTC
few,TRBV11-3,.,16,TRBJ1-1,CASSFRTPVVNTEAFF,TGTGCCAGCAGCTTCCGGACACCAGTAGTGAACACTGAAGCTTTCTTT
few,TRBV30,TRBD1,12,TRBJ1-6,CAWSRGESPLHF,TGTGCCTGGAGCAGGGGGGAATCACCCCTCCACTTT
.,TRBV19,TRBD1,14,TRBJ1-1,CASSMRTGNTEAFF,TGTGCCAGTAGTATGCGGACAGGGAACACTGAAGCTTTCTTT
.,TRBV11-3,TRBD2,16,TRBJ2-3,CASTGGAGGPGDTQYF,TGTGCCAGCACCGGAGGTGCGGGAGGGCCAGGAGATACGCAGTATTTT
many,TRBV6-8,.,14,TRBJ1-2,CASSPGGQLYGYTF,TGTGCCAGCAGTCCCGGCGGACAGCTCTATGGCTACACCTTC
many,TRBV11-3,TRBD1,15,TRBJ1-5,CASSNYRGSNQPQHF,TGTGCCAGCAGCAATTACAGGGGAAGCAATCAGCCCCAGCATTTT
few,TRBV6-8,.,14,TRBJ2-7,CAIQISKTMDEQYF,TGTGCCATCCAAATCTCCAAGACCATGGACGAGCAGTACTTC
.,TRBV15,.,16,TRBJ2-2,CATSRELQGNTGELFF,TGTGCCACCAGCAGAGAGTTGCAGGGGAACACCGGGGAGCTGTTTTTT
few,TRBV11-3,.,16,TRBJ1-2,CASSLVRDDRYYGYTF,TGTGCCAGCAGCTTAGTGAGGGATGACAGATATTATGGCTACACCTTC
.,TRBV19,.,13,TRBJ2-7,CASSSLLTYEQYF,TGTGCCAGTAGTAGTCTTCTGACCTACGAGCAGTACTTC
few,TRBV11-3,.,16,TRBJ2-5,CASSLVGRGGEETQYF,TGTGCCAGCAGCTTAGTGGGTCGCGGAGGAGAAGAGACCCAGTACTTC
many,TRBV7-2,TRBD1,13,TRBJ2-5,CASSWGQKETQYF,TGTGCCAGCAGCTGGGGACAGAAAGAGACCCAGTACTTC
.,TRBV14,.,13,TRBJ1-2,CASSPLGGGSYTF,TGTGCCAGCAGTCCCCTAGGAGGCGGGAGCTACACCTTC
.,TRBV18,.,13,TRBJ1-4,CASSPGMGEKLFF,TGTGCCAGCTCACCCGGAATGGGCGAAAAACTGTTTTTT
few,TRBV11-3,.,15,TRBJ1-1,CASSSRTEAGTEAFF,TGTGCCAGCAGTAGTCGGACGGAAGCGGGCACTGAAGCTTTCTTT
many,TRBV7-2,.,13,TRBJ1-2,CASSPTAGNGYTF,TGTGCCAGCAGCCCGACAGCCGGTAATGGCTACACCTTC
many,TRBV11-3,TRBD1,15,TRBJ2-7,CASSQGQAISYEQYF,TGTGCCAGCAGCCAAGGACAGGCCATCTCCTACGAGCAGTACTTC
.,TRBV19,TRBD1,14,TRBJ1-3,CASIRTGLGNTIYF,TGTGCCAGTATCCGGACAGGGCTAGGAAACACCATATATTTT
.,TRBV11-3,.,16,TRBJ2-3,CASTLRREKSTDTQYF,TGTGCCAGCACCTTACGGAGGGAAAAAAGCACAGATACGCAGTATTTT
.,TRBV6-8,.,15,TRBJ2-5,CASSYSRTGPGTQYF,TGTGCCAGCAGTTACTCGAGGACGGGGCCAGGGACCCAGTACTTC
few,TRBV5-1,TRBD1,15,TRBJ2-2,CASSFTGGSTGELFF,TGCGCCAGCAGCTTCACAGGGGGCTCCACCGGGGAGCTGTTTTTT
few,TRBV6-8,.,14,TRBJ2-3,CASRATGEEATQYF,TGTGCCAGCAGGGCGACAGGTGAAGAGGCAACGCAGTATTTT
.,TRBV10-2,TRBD2,12,TRBJ2-7,CASSDSGTKQYF,TGCGCCAGCAGTGATTCCGGGACTAAGCAGTACTTC
.,TRBV9,TRBD1,15,TRBJ2-3,CASSPGTGDWDTQYF,TGTGCCAGCAGCCCAGGGACAGGGGATTGGGATACGCAGTATTTT
.,TRBV14,.,13,TRBJ1-2,CASSRTDNYGYTF,TGTGCCAGCAGCCGGACAGACAACTATGGCTACACCTTC
few,TRBV4-1,.,12,TRBJ2-1,CASSFRPREQFF,TGCGCCAGCAGCTTCCGCCCCAGGGAGCAGTTCTTC
.,TRBV11-3,TRBD1,14,TRBJ2-2,CASNRTGNTGELFF,TGTGCCAGCAACCGGACAGGAAACACCGGGGAGCTGTTTTTT
.,TRBV9,.,12,TRBJ2-1,CASSTSYNEQFF,TGTGCCAGCAGCACCTCCTACAATGAGCAGTTCTTC
.,TRBV15,.,14,TRBJ1-1,CATSRRGRTQEAFF,TGTGCCACCAGCAGAAGGGGTCGAACTCAAGAAGCTTTCTTT
.,TRBV9,.,16,TRBJ2-1,CASSVGGGTGYNEQFF,TGTGCCAGCAGCGTAGGAGGAGGGACCGGTTACAATGAGCAGTTCTTC
few,TRBV30,.,12,TRBJ1-1,CAWSTENTEAFF,TGTGCCTGGAGTACGGAAAACACTGAAGCTTTCTTT
few,TRBV19,.,15,TRBJ1-3,CASSIDRTQGNTIYF,TGTGCCAGTAGTATAGATCGGACACAGGGAAACACCATATATTTT
few,TRBV6-8,.,16,TRBJ2-2,CASSFRVTGRTGELFF,TGTGCCAGCAGTTTTAGGGTTACAGGGCGGACCGGGGAGCTGTTTTTT
.,TRBV11-3,.,14,TRBJ2-1,CASSLGLGVHEQFF,TGTGCCAGCAGCTTAGGGCTGGGGGTTCATGAGCAGTTCTTC
.,TRBV19,TRBD1,15,TRBJ1-6,CASSPLTGDNSPLHF,TGTGCCAGTAGTCCTCTTACAGGGGATAATTCACCCCTCCACTTT
.,TRBV18,TRBD2,16,TRBJ2-3,CASSPPGSGSTDTQYF,TGTGCCAGCTCACCACCAGGTAGCGGGAGCACAGATACGCAGTATTTT
few,TRBV11-3,TRBD1,14,TRBJ1-2,CASSLGQGVYGYTF,TGTGCCAGCAGCTTGGGGCAGGGGGTTTATGGCTACACCTTC
.,TRBV18,.,15,TRBJ2-5,CASSPGGTDQETQYF,TGTGCCAGCTCCCCTGGCGGGACCGACCAAGAGACCCAGTACTTC
.,TRBV19,.,15,TRBJ1-3,CASSPGQVSGNTIYF,TGTGCCAGTAGTCCGGGGCAGGTCTCTGGAAACACCATATATTTT
.,TRBV30,.,14,TRBJ1-2,CAFSYSGYDGGYTF,TGTGCCTTTTCCTATTCGGGCTATGATGGGGGCTACACCTTC
.,TRBV6-8,.,12,TRBJ2-2,CASNQGAGELFF,TGTGCCAGCAACCAGGGAGCCGGGGAGCTGTTTTTT
.,TRBV18,.,13,TRBJ1-1,CASSVGRDTEAFF,TGTGCCAGCTCAGTAGGGAGGGACACTGAAGCTTTCTTT
.,TRBV19,.,16,TRBJ1-3,CASTPTAGLLGNTIYF,TGTGCCAGTACCCCTACCGCGGGCCTCCTTGGAAACACCATATATTTT
once,TRBV19,.,13,TRBJ2-1,CASSLQRGYEQFF,TGTGCCAGTAGTCTCCAACGTGGCTATGAGCAGTTCTTC
medium-sized,TRBV11-3,.,16,TRBJ1-3,CASSLGWGFSGNTIYF,TGTGCCAGCAGCTTGGGCTGGGGGTTCTCTGGAAACACCATATATTTT
.,TRBV18,TRBD2,18,TRBJ2-2,CASSPPSAGGMNTGELFF,TGTGCCAGCTCACCACCCTCTGCGGGGGGGATGAACACCGGGGAGCTGTTTTTT
.,TRBV30,.,14,TRBJ1-1,CAWSKGLGGTEAFF,TGTGCCTGGAGTAAAGGCCTCGGGGGGACTGAAGCTTTCTTT
.,TRBV29-1,.,12,TRBJ1-4,CSVSQGSEKLFF,TGCAGCGTTAGCCAGGGTTCGGAAAAACTGTTTTTT
many,TRBV6-8,.,14,TRBJ2-1,CASSDQDSYNEQFF,TGTGCCAGCAGTGATCAGGACTCTTACAATGAGCAGTTCTTC
.,TRBV12-5,TRBD2,19,TRBJ2-1,CASGKTNSIAGSSYNEQFF,TGTGCTAGTGGAAAAACAAACTCTATAGCGGGGAGCTCCTACAATGAGCAGTTCTTC
.,TRBV11-3,.,14,TRBJ1-2,CASSFQVRRWGYTF,TGTGCCAGCAGCTTCCAGGTCCGACGGTGGGGCTACACCTTC
medium-sized,TRBV6-8,.,13,TRBJ1-2,CASDRENFYGYTF,TGTGCCAGCGACAGAGAGAATTTCTATGGCTACACCTTC
.,TRBV9,.,13,TRBJ2-1,CASSVALHNEQFF,TGTGCCAGCAGCGTAGCCCTCCACAATGAGCAGTTCTTC
.,TRBV9,.,17,TRBJ1-5,CASSLPLGGYSNQPQHF,TGTGCCAGCAGCCTACCCTTAGGGGGGTATAGCAATCAGCCCCAGCATTTT